One sample yielded the 26 T cell receptor beta chains listed below, sequenced in a study of T cells after yellow fever vaccination. TCRdb recomputed calls from the 5' RACE reads with MiXCR, one row per CDR3 protein. The profile shows some 200,000 distinct CDR3 sequences, 3% to 4% of them singletons. The source was CD4+ T cells sorted from PBMCs, collected 10 days after the yellow fever booster vaccination. Receptor source: a man between 18 and 35 years old who received the YFV17D yellow fever vaccine.

V is TRBV25-1 and J is TRBJ2-1; 7 nucleotides match TRBD1. This CDR3 spans 17 amino acids. Looked up from germline, CDR1 is MGHDK and CDR2 is SYGVNS. With V trimmed by 2 bases and J by 0 bases, 7 bases remained unmatched. DNA for the CDR3: TGTGCCAGCAGTGAAGGGCTGGGACAGCCCTCCTACAATGAGCAGTTCTTC. Protein: CASSEGLGQPSYNEQFF.

This clonotype appeared many times. The chain employs TRBV19 and TRBJ2-7; the D gene is possibly TRBD1 (7 bases). Per germline, CDR1 LNHDA and CDR2 SQIVND (reference sequence). The CDR3 has 16 residues. V lost 4 bases and J lost 1, with 17 bases in between. CDR3 amino acids: CASSRGGGGASYEQYV. The CDR3, as DNA: TGTGCCAGTAGTAGGGGAGGAGGGGGCGCATCCTACGAGCAGTACGTC.

This clonotype was observed at least ten times. The chain uses TRBV7-2 and TRBJ1-4, with a possible D match to TRBD1 (6 bases). CDR1 and CDR2 from the germline V gene are SGHTA and FQGNSA. V lost 6 bases to trimming and J lost 10 bases, with 18 bases between them. The CDR3 runs to 14 residues. The chain's CDR3 is CASRTDLQGRKLFF. The CDR3 nucleotides read TGTGCCAGCAGAACGGATTTGCAGGGGAGAAAACTGTTTTTT. Looking up the rest from reference TRBV7-2 and TRBJ1-4 gives the full variable domain: GAGVSQSPSNKVTEKGKDVELRCDPISGHTALYWYRQSLGQGLEFLIYFQGNSAPDKSGLPSDRFSAERTGGSVSTLTIQRTQQEDSAVYLCASRTDLQGRKLFFGSGTQLSVL.

This clonotype was found a few times. V usage is TRBV5-1 and J usage is TRBJ1-2; 7 bases are a match to TRBD1. The CDR3 loop spans 15 amino acids. Germline V gene sequence: CDR1 SGHRS, CDR2 YFSETQ. V shed 0 bases, J shed 2 bases, and the junction held 4 bases outside the gene matches. The CDR3 DNA reads TGCGCCAGCAGCTTGGGCCTGACAGGGAACTATGGCTACACCTTC. Residues: CASSLGLTGNYGYTF.

The V gene is TRBV6-5, the J gene TRBJ2-1, with 11 bases lining up with TRBD1. The V gene's germline CDR1 is MNHEY and CDR2 SVGAGI. V lost 7 bases, J lost 9 bases, and 14 bases stayed unmatched. The CDR3 extends over 16 amino acids. The DNA of the CDR3 is TGTGCCAGCATCGCGGGGGACAGGGGGGGAAGCGGTGAGCAGTTCTTC. This translates into CASIAGDRGGSGEQFF.

This clonotype has at least ten counts. The chain is built from TRBV10-2 and TRBJ2-3, with TRBD1 matching over 9 bases. Germline-derived CDR1 and CDR2 are WSHSY and SAAADI. The CDR3 contains 14 residues. V lost 7 bases, J lost 5 bases, and 7 bases stayed unmatched. CDR3 in DNA: TGCGCCAGCAACAACAGGGGGCAGGGAGATACGCAGTATTTT. Encoded protein: CASNNRGQGDTQYF.

The rearrangement links TRBV5-1 to TRBJ1-2, with unresolved D. The germline gives CDR1 SGHRS, CDR2 YFSETQ. The V end was cut by 0 bases, the J end by 1 base, with 13 bases between. CDR3 length: 16 residues. This CDR3 is CASSLGPIGLNYGYTF. The CDR3 DNA is TGCGCCAGCAGCTTGGGTCCCATCGGACTTAACTATGGCTACACCTTC.

V and J are TRBV7-2 and TRBJ1-2, with D maybe TRBD1 (5 bases). The CDR3 is 12 residues long. Germline CDR1 and CDR2: SGHTA and FQGNSA. V lost 7 bases and J 7 bases, leaving 13 bases between the germline ends. The CDR3 region has the DNA TGTGCCAGCAACCCGGAGGGGTCTGGCTACACCTTC. Translating gives CASNPEGSGYTF.

The table lists this clonotype with many counts. The V gene is TRBV9, the J gene TRBJ1-1, with D possibly matching TRBD1 (6 bases). Trimming took 0 bases from V and 0 from J, leaving 9 bases between them. The CDR3 length is 15 residues. Per the germline V gene, CDR1 is SGDLS and CDR2 is YYNGEE. The CDR3 sequence: CASSVDQGMNTEAFF. The CDR3 DNA reads TGTGCCAGCAGCGTAGATCAGGGGATGAACACTGAAGCTTTCTTT. Combining the CDR3 with reference TRBV9 and TRBJ1-1 gives the whole variable domain DSGVTQTPKHLITATGQRVTLRCSPRSGDLSVYWYQQSLDQGLQFLIQYYNGEERAKGNILERFSAQQFPDLHSELNLSSLELGDSALYFCASSVDQGMNTEAFFGQGTRLTVV.

The chain couples TRBV6-1 to TRBJ2-7; D perhaps matches TRBD1 (7 bases). The germline gives CDR1 MNHNS, CDR2 SASEGT. CDR3 length equals 12 residues. V was shortened by 11 bases and J by 1 base, with 12 bases between the two germline ends. The DNA of the CDR3 is TGTGCCGGCGGGACAGAGTCCTACGAGCAGTACGTC. This gives the protein CAGGTESYEQYV.

The J gene is TRBJ2-6, the V gene TRBV30; tentatively, D is TRBD2 (5 bases). Trimming cost V 4 bases and J 8 bases, with 15 bases left between them. This CDR3 spans 14 amino acids. Germline assignment: CDR1 GTSNPN and CDR2 SVGIG (reference sequence). The CDR3 sequence is CAWIPKEESNVLTF. In nucleotides, the CDR3 is TGTGCCTGGATCCCGAAGGAGGAATCCAACGTCCTGACTTTC. The variable domain in full, with the rest retrieved from reference TRBV30 and TRBJ2-6, is SQTIHQWPATLVQPVGSPLSLECTVEGTSNPNLYWYRQAAGRGLQLLFYSVGIGQISSEVPQNLSASRPQDRQFILSSKKLLLSDSGFYLCAWIPKEESNVLTFGAGSRLTVL.

This clonotype was observed a few times. This chain uses TRBV18 with TRBJ2-7, with 11 positions matching TRBD1. The CDR3 runs to 15 residues. V lost 6 bases to trimming and J lost 1 base; unmatched junction nucleotides: 5. Germline V lookup: CDR1 KGHSH, CDR2 LQKENI. CDR3 amino acids: CASSWGTGGSYEQYF. The CDR3 nucleotides are TGTGCCAGCTCCTGGGGGACAGGGGGTTCCTACGAGCAGTACTTC. Drawing the rest from reference TRBV18 and TRBJ2-7, the complete variable domain is NAGVMQNPRHLVRRRGQEARLRCSPMKGHSHVYWYRQLPEEGLKFMVYLQKENIIDESGMPKERFSAEFPKEGPSILRIQQVVRGDSAAYFCASSWGTGGSYEQYFGPGTRLTVT.

Ten or more counts support this clonotype. The chain joins TRBV9 to TRBJ1-4, with D unclear. The germline CDR1 and CDR2 sequences are SGDLS and YYNGEE. The CDR3 totals 15 residues. Deletions cut 4 bases from V and 8 bases from J, with 18 bases between. This chain's CDR3 is CASSRGKGAGEKLFF. CDR3 in DNA: TGTGCCAGCAGCAGAGGGAAGGGAGCTGGGGAAAAACTGTTTTTT.

This clonotype was observed many times. This chain joins TRBV5-1 and TRBJ2-3; 7 bases are a match to TRBD1. Unmatched junction bases numbered 7, after V lost 4 bases and J lost 2 bases. Germline V CDR1 and CDR2: SGHRS, YFSETQ. The CDR3 is 15 amino acids. The CDR3 spells CASSVGTVATDTQYF. In nucleotides, the CDR3 is TGCGCCAGCAGCGTCGGGACAGTTGCCACAGATACGCAGTATTTT.

This rearrangement joins TRBV7-9 to TRBJ2-2; 8 bases are a match to TRBD2. Trimming at V came to 5 bases and at J to 4 bases, leaving 3 bases not matched to a gene. This CDR3 has 14 residues. Germline V gives CDR1 SEHNR, CDR2 FQNEAQ (reference sequence). The CDR3 DNA reads TGTGCCAGCAGCCCTCGGGGGGGCACCGGGGAGCTGTTTTTT. Translated: CASSPRGGTGELFF.

At least ten counts were recorded for this clonotype. The chain is built from TRBV20-1 and TRBJ1-1; D uncertain. This CDR3 comprises 12 residues. The V end lost 6 bases, the J end lost 1 base, and 9 bases lay between the germline ends. The V gene's germline CDR1 is DFQATT and CDR2 SNEGSKA (reference sequence). The CDR3 loop is CSALWENTEAFF. The CDR3 nucleotides are TGCAGTGCCCTCTGGGAGAACACTGAAGCTTTCTTT.

There are many counts of this clonotype. The chain's CDR3 is CASRFRGGHLSNQPQHF. The CDR3 nucleotides read TGCGCCAGCAGATTCCGGGGAGGGCACCTTAGCAATCAGCCCCAGCATTTT. The V call is TRBV5-1, the J call TRBJ1-5; D uncertain. The CDR3 runs to 17 residues. Trimming shortened V by 5 bases and J by 0 bases, and 18 bases separated the two germline ends. CDR1 SGHRS and CDR2 YFSETQ come from the germline V gene.

This clonotype was seen many times. The chain couples TRBV19 to TRBJ2-5; D is undetermined. Per germline, CDR1 LNHDA and CDR2 SQIVND (reference sequence). This CDR3 is built from 11 residues. The ends were cut back, 9 bases at V and 5 bases at J, with 10 bases in the middle. CDR3 loop: CASSSGETQYF. As DNA, the CDR3 is TGTGCCAGCAGCTCCGGGGAGACCCAGTACTTC.

This clonotype was seen many times. This chain joins TRBV7-9 and TRBJ2-2, with unresolved D. The CDR3 runs 14 residues. V dropped 3 bases and J dropped 0 bases, with 5 bases sitting between them. In germline, CDR1 is SEHNR, CDR2 FQNEAQ (reference sequence). CDR3 DNA sequence: TGTGCCAGCAGCTTGGGCTCGAACACCGGGGAGCTGTTTTTT. It translates to CASSLGSNTGELFF. The variable domain in full, completed from reference TRBV7-9 and TRBJ2-2, reads DTGVSQNPRHKITKRGQNVTFRCDPISEHNRLYWYRQTLGQGPEFLTYFQNEAQLEKSRLLSDRFSAERPKGSFSTLEIQRTEQGDSAMYLCASSLGSNTGELFFGEGSRLTVL.

Ten or more counts support this clonotype. The chain recombines TRBV7-2 with TRBJ1-1, with D perhaps matching TRBD1 (5 bases). The CDR3 runs to 14 residues. The germline V gene has CDR1 SGHTA and CDR2 FQGNSA. V shed 5 bases and J shed 0 bases, with 10 bases lying between them. In nucleotides, the CDR3 is TGTGCCAGCAGCAAGGGACCGTTGAACACTGAAGCTTTCTTT. As protein: CASSKGPLNTEAFF.

A few counts support this clonotype. This sequence joins TRBV6-2 or TRBV6-3 and TRBJ2-3; the D gene is possibly TRBD1 (6 bases). This CDR3 contains 15 residues. CDR1 is MNHEY and CDR2 is SVGEGT in the germline V gene. Trimming cost V 10 bases and J 4 bases, with 21 bases left between them. The CDR3 nucleotides read TGTGCCACCCTTATGCGAGGAACAGGGCCAGATACGCAGTATTTT. Its translation: CATLMRGTGPDTQYF.

The sample holds a few counts of this clonotype. The chain combines TRBV9 with TRBJ2-7; 9 bases are a match to TRBD1. This CDR3 contains 14 residues. Looked up from germline, CDR1 is SGDLS and CDR2 is YYNGEE. Trimming cost V 0 bases and J 6 bases; bases outside gene matches: 4. The CDR3 reads CASSVDGTGFEQYF. CDR3 coding DNA: TGTGCCAGCAGCGTAGACGGGACAGGGTTCGAGCAGTACTTC.

The V and J genes are TRBV3-1 and TRBJ2-1; no definite D call. V was trimmed by 3 bases and J by 1 base, leaving 7 bases between them. The CDR3 spans 14 residues. The germline gives CDR1 LGHDT, CDR2 YNNKEL (reference sequence). Here the CDR3 DNA reads TGTGCCAGCAGCCAGTACTCATCCTACAATGAGCAGTTCTTC. It is translated as CASSQYSSYNEQFF.

This clonotype has a count of ten or more. In DNA, the CDR3 is TGTGCCAGCATTCCGAGGGGCGGGGATACAGATACGCAGTATTTT. It specifies CASIPRGGDTDTQYF. J is TRBJ2-3 and V is TRBV7-9, with D maybe TRBD2 (6 bases). The germline V and J ends were trimmed by 7 bases and 3 bases, with 17 bases remaining between them. The CDR3 is 15 amino acids. Germline-derived CDR1 and CDR2 are SEHNR and FQNEAQ (reference sequence).

This clonotype appeared many times. The chain has TRBV5-1 and TRBJ2-7; 7 bases agree with TRBD2. The germline V gene has CDR1 SGHRS and CDR2 YFSETQ. This CDR3 is built from 14 residues. Trimming removed 0 bases from V and 6 bases from J; junction bases left unmatched: 6. The CDR3 region has the DNA TGCGCCAGCAGCTTGGGGGGACTAATCGGCGAGCAGTACGTC. It is translated as CASSLGGLIGEQYV.

This clonotype was picked up a small number of times. The chain links TRBV12-3 or TRBV12-4 to TRBJ1-5; TRBD1 might be the D (5 bases). With 6 bases removed from V and 3 bases from J, the gap between germline ends came to 15 bases. CDR3 size: 15 residues. The DNA for the CDR3 is TGTGCCAGCAGCATGAACCGGGGCTTCAATCAGCCCCAGCATTTT. Amino acid sequence: CASSMNRGFNQPQHF.